Reported below is one TCR beta chain. The data belong to a study of T cell changes during pregnancy in multiple sclerosis. Germline V gives CDR1 SGHTA, CDR2 FQGNSA. This CDR3 region has 13 residues. Trimming pared 6 bases from V and 8 bases from J, leaving 13 bases between. The table came from immunoSEQ multiplex PCR; TCRdb's copy has only in-frame clones and leaves some out. Of around 77,000 clones in the sample, 75% to 95% were seen once. The sample was peripheral blood, taken in the third trimester of pregnancy. The clonotype originates from a female donor in good health, enrolled as a control in a pregnancy study. V usage is TRBV7-2 and J usage is TRBJ1-4, with D maybe TRBD1 (6 bases). The CDR3 DNA is TGTGCCAGCAGTACCAGGCAGGGGGAAAAACTGTTTTTT. Encoded protein: CASSTRQGEKLFF.